The 11 T cell receptor beta chains below were found in one sample sequenced in a study of T cell repertoires in MIS-A myocarditis. Only in-frame clones appear in the TCRdb table, and some are missing; sequencing was by immunoSEQ multiplex PCR. The table lists roughly 14,000 clones, just under 75% of them singletons, with more than 55% in the top ten. The sample was left ventricle heart tissue obtained at autopsy. The receptors were sampled from a man younger than 30 with fulminant myocarditis from multisystem inflammatory syndrome in adults (MIS-A) after COVID-19.

This chain connects TRBV7-9 to TRBJ2-2; 8 nucleotides agree with TRBD1. The length of the CDR3 is 14 residues. Germline V CDR1 and CDR2: SEHNR, FQNEAQ (reference sequence). V was clipped by 5 bases and J by 4 bases; unmatched bases: 3. CDR3 DNA: TGTGCCAGCAGCACCGGACAGGGCACCGGGGAGCTGTTTTTT. Protein product: CASSTGQGTGELFF.

The chain carries TRBV27 and TRBJ2-1; D is possibly TRBD1 or TRBD2 (5 bases each). Trimming removed 5 bases from V and 10 bases from J, with 12 bases in between. The germline V gene has CDR1 MNHEY and CDR2 SMNVEV (reference sequence). This CDR3 has 12 amino acids. The CDR3 sequence is CASSTGQREQFF. CDR3 sequence (DNA): TGTGCCAGCAGTACGGGGCAGCGGGAGCAGTTCTTC.

The rearrangement uses TRBV5-1 and TRBJ2-5, with 8 nucleotides matching TRBD2. Germline CDR1 reads SGHRS; CDR2 reads YFSETQ. This CDR3 is 15 amino acids long. V shed 4 bases and J 4 bases; nucleotides not matched to a gene: 9. CDR3 DNA sequence: TGCGCCAGCAGCGTCGGGGGGGCCTTTGGAGAGACCCAGTACTTC. Protein sequence: CASSVGGAFGETQYF.

The V call is TRBV2, the J call TRBJ2-1, with a possible D match to TRBD1 (6 bases). Germline CDR1 and CDR2: SNHLY and FYNNEI. The CDR3 is 17 amino acids. V was pared by 3 bases and J by 4 bases, with 19 bases between. DNA for the CDR3: TGTGCCAGCAGTGAGGGGTTCCGAACAGGGTATTACAATGAGCAGTTCTTC. Protein product: CASSEGFRTGYYNEQFF. Looking up the rest from reference TRBV2 and TRBJ2-1 gives the full variable domain: EPEVTQTPSHQVTQMGQEVILRCVPISNHLYFYWYRQILGQKVEFLVSFYNNEISEKSEIFDDQFSVERPDGSNFTLKIRSTKLEDSAMYFCASSEGFRTGYYNEQFFGPGTRLTVL.

The chain has TRBV7-2 and TRBJ2-2; TRBD2 aligns across 8 bases. Germline loops: CDR1 SGHTA, CDR2 FQGNSA. The trim removed 5 bases at V and 5 bases at J, leaving 7 bases unmatched. CDR3 length: 15 residues. The CDR3 loop reads CASSHGGAGTGELFF. CDR3 nucleotide sequence: TGTGCCAGCAGCCACGGGGGGGCGGGGACCGGGGAGCTGTTTTTT.

In DNA form, the CDR3 reads TGTGCCAGCTCACCCGACGGAAGGACGGGATACAATGAGCAGTTCTTC. This gives the protein CASSPDGRTGYNEQFF. This chain uses TRBV18 with TRBJ2-1, with D perhaps TRBD2 (5 bases). The germline CDR1 and CDR2 sequences are KGHSH and LQKENI. V was clipped by 3 bases and J by 4 bases, with 16 bases between them. CDR3 size: 16 residues.

The chain links TRBV10-1 to TRBJ2-2, with 8 bases lining up with TRBD1. The CDR3 is 16 amino acids. The V and J ends lost 2 bases and 7 bases, in that order; junction bases with no gene match: 9. Germline V lookup: CDR1 WNHNN, CDR2 SYGVQD (reference sequence). CDR3 coding DNA: TGCGCCAGCAGTGAGGATATCAGGGGGCATTTCGGGGAGCTGTTTTTT. This codes for CASSEDIRGHFGELFF.

The V gene is TRBV10-2, the J gene TRBJ1-2, with TRBD1 identical over 7 bases. The CDR3 has 13 amino acids. The V and J ends lost 9 bases and 9 bases, in that order; junction bases with no gene match: 13. Germline V CDR1 and CDR2: WSHSY, SAAADI. CDR3 DNA sequence: TGCGCCAGTCTTGACCGGGACAGCGAGCGCTACACCTTC. It encodes CASLDRDSERYTF.

CDR3 protein: CASSLQGSTEAFF. CDR3 DNA: TGTGCCAGCTCTCTACAGGGTTCCACTGAAGCTTTCTTT. The chain couples TRBV19 to TRBJ1-1; possibly TRBD1 for D (6 bases). Trimming stripped 9 bases from V and 4 bases from J, with 15 bases between. Per the germline V gene, CDR1 is LNHDA and CDR2 is SQIVND (reference sequence). The CDR3 runs to 13 residues.

The chain links TRBV6-5 to TRBJ2-3; D uncertain. V shed 0 bases and J shed 6 bases, with 7 bases lying between them. This CDR3 has 13 amino acids. CDR1 and CDR2 from the germline V gene are MNHEY and SVGAGI. Here the CDR3 DNA reads TGTGCCAGCAGTTACTCAGCCCGGGATACGCAGTATTTT. It specifies CASSYSARDTQYF.

This clone was seen a handful of times. J is TRBJ1-3 and V is TRBV12-3 or TRBV12-4; D unclear. The V end was cut by 5 bases, the J end by 10 bases, with 15 bases between. This CDR3 spans 13 amino acids. CDR3 sequence (DNA): TGTGCCAGCAGTAACGGAGACACTCCGACCATATATTTT. Protein product: CASSNGDTPTIYF.